The table lists the clone carrying this T cell receptor beta chain with many counts. The sample belongs to a study of T-cell reconstitution after alpha-beta-depleted transplantation in children. V lost 3 bases to trimming and J lost 0 bases; unmatched junction nucleotides: 0. Germline V gene lookup returns CDR1 KGHDR and CDR2 SFDVKD. The CDR3 extends over 14 amino acids. Unique molecular identifiers featured in how the TCRbeta library was prepared. Using its own MiXCR run on the PCR reads, TCRdb lists one record per CDR3 protein. The sample has fewer than 200,000 distinct CDR3 sequences, over 5.5% seen once.

V usage is TRBV24-1 and J usage is TRBJ1-2; 7 nucleotides line up with TRBD1. Sequencing used PBMCs from the stem cell graft donor, obtained from the stem cell graft. The source is a human donor who donated a stem cell graft to a child with Wiskott-Aldrich syndrome. For the CDR3, the DNA is TGTGCCACCAGTGATCAGGGGGCTAACTATGGCTACACCTTC. Protein product: CATSDQGANYGYTF.